The 15 T cell receptor beta chains below all came from one sample that was sequenced in a study of OX40 agonist ivuxolimab in advanced cancers. Generated by immunoSEQ multiplex PCR, the TCRdb table keeps only in-frame clones and is missing some. The table lists 50,000 to 80,000 clones, around 90% of them singletons. The sequences come from CD4+ or CD8+ T cells sorted from blood, collected in a trial of the OX40 agonist ivuxolimab. These receptors came from an adult with an advanced solid tumor such as melanoma, head and neck, liver or kidney cancer.

The V call is TRBV9, the J call TRBJ2-3, with 9 bases that match TRBD1. V shed 4 bases and J 3 bases; nucleotides not matched to a gene: 9. The CDR3 is 16 residues long. Germline values: CDR1 SGDLS, CDR2 YYNGEE. In DNA, the CDR3 is TGTGCCAGCAGCCCCTTAGGGACAGGGTCGACAGATACGCAGTATTTT. Its protein product is CASSPLGTGSTDTQYF. The full variable domain, in which reference TRBV9 and TRBJ2-3 provide the parts outside the CDR3, is DSGVTQTPKHLITATGQRVTLRCSPRSGDLSVYWYQQSLDQGLQFLIQYYNGEERAKGNILERFSAQQFPDLHSELNLSSLELGDSALYFCASSPLGTGSTDTQYFGPGTRLTVL.

The rearrangement links TRBV18 to TRBJ2-1, with 9 bases aligning to TRBD1. The germline CDR1 and CDR2 sequences are KGHSH and LQKENI. Trimming cost V 3 bases and J 9 bases; bases outside gene matches: 6. The CDR3 totals 14 residues. The CDR3 coding sequence is TGTGCCAGCTCACCCGGGACAGGGAGATCTGAGCAGTTCTTC. It specifies CASSPGTGRSEQFF.

V and J are TRBV25-1 and TRBJ2-7, with a tentative D call TRBD1 (6 bases). The germline gives CDR1 MGHDK, CDR2 SYGVNS. The CDR3 contains 13 residues. V was cut by 10 bases and J by 0 bases, with 13 bases left in between. The CDR3 here is CATRAGASYEQYF. CDR3 in DNA: TGTGCCACTAGGGCAGGGGCCTCCTACGAGCAGTACTTC.

This clone was seen just once. This chain connects TRBV6-1 to TRBJ2-7; maybe TRBD2 (5 bases). The V and J ends lost 7 bases and 2 bases respectively, with 18 bases between them. The germline V gene encodes CDR1 MNHNS and CDR2 SASEGT. CDR3 length: 15 amino acids. CDR3 protein: CASTTPGSWAYEQYF. CDR3 nucleotide sequence: TGTGCCAGCACCACACCGGGGAGTTGGGCCTACGAGCAGTACTTC.

V is TRBV7-8 and J is TRBJ2-5, with 7 bases identical to TRBD1. Germline-derived CDR1 and CDR2 are SGHVS and FQNEAQ. V trimming: 5 bases; J trimming: 5 bases; junction bases outside the gene matches: 8. There are 14 residues in the CDR3. DNA for the CDR3: TGTGCCAGCAGCCATTGGACAGGCGGGGAGACCCAGTACTTC. Translated: CASSHWTGGETQYF. Filled out from reference TRBV7-8 and TRBJ2-5, the complete variable domain reads GAGVSQSPRYKVAKRGQDVALRCDPISGHVSLFWYQQALGQGPEFLTYFQNEAQLDKSGLPSDRFFAERPEGSVSTLKIQRTQQEDSAVYLCASSHWTGGETQYFGPGTRLLVL.

This clone was picked up one time. The rearrangement uses TRBV28 and TRBJ1-4; possibly TRBD1 for D (6 bases). The CDR3 has 14 amino acids. The V end was cut by 5 bases, the J end by 8 bases, with 15 bases between. Germline V gene lookup returns CDR1 MDHEN and CDR2 SYDVKM. CDR3 nucleotides: TGTGCCAGCAGTCCACTGTCAAGGGGGGAAAAACTGTTTTTT. Translating gives CASSPLSRGEKLFF.

V gene TRBV19 combines with J gene TRBJ2-7, with TRBD1 matching over 10 bases. In germline, CDR1 is LNHDA, CDR2 SQIVND (reference sequence). The trim removed 5 bases at V and 5 bases at J, leaving 3 bases unmatched. The CDR3 runs 13 residues. The CDR3 reads CASSRQGANEQYF. DNA for the CDR3: TGTGCCAGTAGTCGACAGGGGGCTAACGAGCAGTACTTC.

This clone was counted a single time. The gene calls are TRBV6-6 and TRBJ2-3; D call uncertain. The germline gives CDR1 MNHNY, CDR2 SVGAGI (reference sequence). V dropped 4 bases and J dropped 1 base, with 12 bases sitting between them. The length of the CDR3 is 15 residues. The CDR3 is CASSSRIPGTDTQYF. Written as DNA, the CDR3 is TGTGCCAGCAGTTCTAGGATCCCCGGCACAGATACGCAGTATTTT.

The chain has TRBV30 and TRBJ2-7; 8 bases fit TRBD1. This CDR3 is 14 amino acids long. The trim removed 2 bases at V and 6 bases at J, leaving 9 bases unmatched. CDR1 GTSNPN and CDR2 SVGIG come from the germline V gene (reference sequence). CDR3 coding DNA: TGTGCCTGGAGTATTCAAACAGGGGGTACCGAGCAGTACTTC. Protein product: CAWSIQTGGTEQYF.

This chain uses TRBV5-5 with TRBJ1-2, with TRBD1 matching over 9 bases. Losses at the gene ends were 2 bases for V and 3 bases for J; bases not matched to a gene: 8. CDR3 size: 16 residues. The germline gives CDR1 SGHKS, CDR2 YYEKEE (reference sequence). This CDR3 is CASSLTGTGNDYGYTF. As DNA, the CDR3 is TGTGCCAGCAGCTTAACCGGGACAGGGAACGACTATGGCTACACCTTC.

The chain joins TRBV5-1 to TRBJ2-1, with D possibly TRBD2 on 5 matching bases. Looked up from germline, CDR1 is SGHRS and CDR2 is YFSETQ. This CDR3 is built from 16 residues. V lost 0 bases, J lost 8 bases, and 18 bases lay in between. The chain's CDR3 is CASSLAPTGLAYEQFF. Here the CDR3 DNA reads TGCGCCAGCAGCTTGGCCCCCACCGGACTGGCTTATGAGCAGTTCTTC.

This rearrangement joins TRBV10-3 to TRBJ2-1; D uncertain. V lost 5 bases and J 5 bases, leaving 16 bases between the germline ends. Germline assignment: CDR1 ENHRY and CDR2 SYGVKD. CDR3 length: 15 amino acids. CDR3 coding DNA: TGTGCCATCAGTACGGTAGGTAGGAACCACAATGAGCAGTTCTTC. As protein: CAISTVGRNHNEQFF.

The chain carries TRBV5-6 and TRBJ1-4; the D gene is possibly TRBD1 (5 bases). The V and J ends lost 3 bases and 8 bases respectively, with 20 bases between them. Per the germline V gene, CDR1 is SGHDT and CDR2 is YYEEEE. The CDR3 spans 16 residues. Here the CDR3 reads CASSSWVGGTREKLFF. CDR3 DNA: TGTGCCAGCAGCTCCTGGGTTGGTGGGACGCGCGAAAAACTGTTTTTT.

This rearrangement joins TRBV18 to TRBJ2-7, with 9 bases identical to TRBD2. CDR3 length: 16 residues. Trimming removed 2 bases from V and 2 bases from J; junction bases left unmatched: 7. Germline CDR1 KGHSH, CDR2 LQKENI. The CDR3 spells CASSPARTSDTYEQYF. As DNA, the CDR3 is TGTGCCAGCTCACCAGCCCGGACTAGCGACACCTACGAGCAGTACTTC.

V usage is TRBV7-7 and J usage is TRBJ2-5; D is ambiguous. In germline, CDR1 is SSHAT, CDR2 FNYEAQ (reference sequence). Trimming shortened V by 5 bases and J by 4 bases, and 14 bases separated the two germline ends. The CDR3 covers 14 residues. The CDR3 is CASSPGSTAETQYF. CDR3 in DNA: TGTGCCAGCAGCCCCGGTTCTACGGCAGAGACCCAGTACTTC. The full variable domain, its missing parts supplied by reference TRBV7-7 and TRBJ2-5, is GAGVSQSPRYKVTKRGQDVTLRCDPISSHATLYWYQQALGQGPEFLTYFNYEAQPDKSGLPSDRFSAERPEGSISTLTIQRTEQRDSAMYRCASSPGSTAETQYFGPGTRLLVL.